The following is a T cell receptor beta chain sequence with its context. Its antigen is still unknown. The CDR3 consists of 14 residues. V lost 0 bases, J lost 4 bases, and 9 bases lay in between. Germline-derived CDR1 and CDR2 are MNHEY and SMNVEV (reference sequence). This sample is drawn from a study of OX40 agonist ivuxolimab in advanced cancers. Turning to the study itself: Participants could have had prior anti-PD-1, anti-PD-L1 or anti-CTLA-4 therapy, and more than 35% had some. Two cutaneous melanoma patients and one hepatocellular carcinoma patient, three in all, had partial responses. Study conclusions and caveats: Expanded clones tended on average to be more numerous among CD8+ T cells than CD4+.

Here immunoSEQ multiplex PCR was the method, and the copy in TCRdb shows in-frame clones only, minus some. This sample has some 19,000 clones; 85% to 90% occur once, and the top ten carry 50%. Blood sampling took place at baseline, cycle 4 day 1, and cycle 7 day 1. This specimen was CD4+ or CD8+ T cells sorted from blood, taken in a trial of the OX40 agonist ivuxolimab. This clonotype was obtained from an adult with an advanced solid tumor such as melanoma, head and neck, liver or kidney cancer. This chain connects TRBV27 to TRBJ1-1, with D possibly matching TRBD1 (5 bases). The CDR3: CASSLSGGGTEAFF. CDR3 coding DNA: TGTGCCAGCAGTTTATCAGGCGGGGGCACTGAAGCTTTCTTT.